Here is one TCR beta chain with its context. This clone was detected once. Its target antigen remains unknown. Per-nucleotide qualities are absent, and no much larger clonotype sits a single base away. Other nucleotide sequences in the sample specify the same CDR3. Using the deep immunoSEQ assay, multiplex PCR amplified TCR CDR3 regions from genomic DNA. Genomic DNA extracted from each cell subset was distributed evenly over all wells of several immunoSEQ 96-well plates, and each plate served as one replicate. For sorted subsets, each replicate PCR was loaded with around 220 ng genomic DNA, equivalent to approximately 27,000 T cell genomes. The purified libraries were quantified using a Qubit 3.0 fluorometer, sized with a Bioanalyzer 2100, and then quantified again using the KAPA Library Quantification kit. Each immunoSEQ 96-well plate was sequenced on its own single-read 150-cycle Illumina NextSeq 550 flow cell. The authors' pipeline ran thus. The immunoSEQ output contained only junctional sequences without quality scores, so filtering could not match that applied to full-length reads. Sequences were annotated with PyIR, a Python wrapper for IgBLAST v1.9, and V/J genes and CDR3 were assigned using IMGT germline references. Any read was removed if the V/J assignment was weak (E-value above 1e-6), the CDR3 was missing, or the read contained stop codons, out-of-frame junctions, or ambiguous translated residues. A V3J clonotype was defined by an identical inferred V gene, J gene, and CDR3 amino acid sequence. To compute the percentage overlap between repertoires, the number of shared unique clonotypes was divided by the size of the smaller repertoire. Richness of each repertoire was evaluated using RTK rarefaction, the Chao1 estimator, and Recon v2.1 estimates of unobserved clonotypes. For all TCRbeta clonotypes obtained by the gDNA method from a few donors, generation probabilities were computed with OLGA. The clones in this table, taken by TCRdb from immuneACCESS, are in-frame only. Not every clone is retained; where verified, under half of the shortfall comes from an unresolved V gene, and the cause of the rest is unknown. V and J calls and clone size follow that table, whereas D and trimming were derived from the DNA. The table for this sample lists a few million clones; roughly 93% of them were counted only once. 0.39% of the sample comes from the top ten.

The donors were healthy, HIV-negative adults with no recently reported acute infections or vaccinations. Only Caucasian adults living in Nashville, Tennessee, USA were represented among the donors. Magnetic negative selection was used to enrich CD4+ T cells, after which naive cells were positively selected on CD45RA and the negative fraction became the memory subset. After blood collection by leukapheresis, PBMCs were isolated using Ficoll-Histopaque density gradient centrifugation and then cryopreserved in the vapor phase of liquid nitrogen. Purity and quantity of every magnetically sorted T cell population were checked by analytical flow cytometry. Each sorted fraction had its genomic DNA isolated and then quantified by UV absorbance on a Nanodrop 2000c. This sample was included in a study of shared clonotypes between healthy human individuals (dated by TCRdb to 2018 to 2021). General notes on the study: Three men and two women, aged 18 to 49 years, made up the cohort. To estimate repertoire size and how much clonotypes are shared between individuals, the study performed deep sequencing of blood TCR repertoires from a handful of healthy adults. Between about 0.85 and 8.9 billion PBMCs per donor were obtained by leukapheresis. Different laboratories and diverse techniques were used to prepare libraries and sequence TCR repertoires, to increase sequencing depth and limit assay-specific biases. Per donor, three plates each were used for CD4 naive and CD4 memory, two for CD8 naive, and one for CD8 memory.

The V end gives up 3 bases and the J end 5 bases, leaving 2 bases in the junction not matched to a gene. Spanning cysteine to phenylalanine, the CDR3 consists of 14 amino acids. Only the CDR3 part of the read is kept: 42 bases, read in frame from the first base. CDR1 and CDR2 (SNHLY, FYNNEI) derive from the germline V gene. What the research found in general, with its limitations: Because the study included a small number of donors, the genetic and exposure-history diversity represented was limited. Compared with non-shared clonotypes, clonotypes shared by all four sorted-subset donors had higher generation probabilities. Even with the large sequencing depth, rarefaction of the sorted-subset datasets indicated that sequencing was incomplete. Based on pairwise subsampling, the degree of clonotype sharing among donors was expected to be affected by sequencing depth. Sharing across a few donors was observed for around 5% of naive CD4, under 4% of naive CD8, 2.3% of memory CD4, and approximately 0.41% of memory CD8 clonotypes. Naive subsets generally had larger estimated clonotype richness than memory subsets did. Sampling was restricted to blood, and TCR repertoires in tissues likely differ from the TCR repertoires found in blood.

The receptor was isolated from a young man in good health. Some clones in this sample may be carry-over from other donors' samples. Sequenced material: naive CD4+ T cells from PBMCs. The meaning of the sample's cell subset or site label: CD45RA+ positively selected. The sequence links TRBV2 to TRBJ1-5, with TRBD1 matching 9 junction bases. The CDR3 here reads CASSDTGGYQPQHF. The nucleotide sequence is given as TGTGCCAGCAGTGATACAGGGGGCTATCAGCCCCAGCATTTT.